Below, one T cell receptor (beta chain) is given with its context. This specimen comes from a study of control samples from healthy donors and cancer patients. With 4 bases removed from V and 1 base from J, the gap between germline ends came to 7 bases. The germline V gene encodes CDR1 SGHTA and CDR2 FQGNSA. The CDR3 totals 13 residues. Assay: immunoSEQ multiplex PCR; the TCRdb copy retains only in-frame clones and omits some. The sample has under 150,000 clones, approximately 88% seen once. Sequenced sample: blood. The chain is built from TRBV7-2 and TRBJ1-1; D unresolved. The TCR originated in a young man in good health. CDR3 sequence (DNA): TGTGCCAGCAGCTGGAGTGGGAACACTGAAGCTTTCTTT. It encodes CASSWSGNTEAFF. Based on the CDR3 plus reference TRBV7-2 and TRBJ1-1, the full variable domain is GAGVSQSPSNKVTEKGKDVELRCDPISGHTALYWYRQSLGQGLEFLIYFQGNSAPDKSGLPSDRFSAERTGGSVSTLTIQRTQQEDSAVYLCASSWSGNTEAFFGQGTRLTVV.